This record concerns one T cell receptor (beta chain) sequence. The antigen remains unidentified. CDR1 is LGHDT, CDR2 YNNKEL, per germline (reference sequence). This CDR3 comprises 16 residues. The germline V and J ends were trimmed by 4 bases and 4 bases, with 18 bases remaining between them. This sample was taken from a study of T cell responses to AZD1222 COVID-19 vaccine. The study's findings and limits: Vaccine-associated CD4 TCRs spanned spike, dominant at 160-218 and 743-854.

The data were produced by immunoSEQ multiplex PCR, yet TCRdb's version contains in-frame clones alone and is incomplete. The sample lists tens of thousands of clones; about 91% were seen once. Sequences were derived from peripheral blood, sampled on day 0 of AZD1222 vaccination. The TCR originated in an adult in good health. The chain joins TRBV3-1 (or the pseudogene TRBV3-2) to TRBJ2-3; tentatively, D is TRBD2 (7 bases). CDR3 bases: TGTGCCAGCAGCCGTAGCCAACAGGGAGGGCCAGATACGCAGTATTTT. It yields the protein CASSRSQQGGPDTQYF.